One sample yielded the 26 T cell receptor beta chains listed below, sequenced in a study of blood T cell repertoires in COVID-19. Assay used: immunoSEQ multiplex PCR; TCRdb lists only in-frame clones, some missing. The sample consists of around 60,000 clones, more than 60% of them appearing once. Input material: peripheral blood. The receptors derive from a woman aged 50 to 60 with active or convalescent COVID-19.

This chain joins TRBV7-2 and TRBJ1-5; a weak D match, TRBD1 (5 bases). CDR3 length equals 15 residues. Trimming stripped 5 bases from V and 0 bases from J, with 11 bases between. CDR1 and CDR2 (germline): SGHTA, FQGNSA. In nucleotides, the CDR3 is TGTGCCAGCAGCCCCCGTGGGGCTAGCAATCAGCCCCAGCATTTT. It translates to CASSPRGASNQPQHF.

This clone was picked up one time. This chain connects TRBV3-1 (or the pseudogene TRBV3-2) to TRBJ1-2, with D possibly being TRBD1 (6 bases). Deletions cut 4 bases from V and 5 bases from J, with 17 bases between. CDR3 length: 15 residues. Per germline, CDR1 LGHDT and CDR2 YNNKEL (reference sequence). The CDR3 DNA follows: TGTGCCAGCAGCCGGCCCGGGACAAGAATATATGGCTACACCTTC. Amino acid sequence: CASSRPGTRIYGYTF.

The rearrangement joins TRBV2 to TRBJ2-5; D is ambiguous. Germline CDR1 is SNHLY and CDR2 is FYNNEI. The CDR3 has 13 residues. Deletions cut 0 bases from V and 7 bases from J, with 9 bases between. The CDR3 region is CASSEASSGTQYF. In nucleotides, the CDR3 is TGTGCCAGCAGTGAAGCCTCGTCCGGGACCCAGTACTTC.

The CDR3 DNA reads TGTGCCAGCAGCACAGCGGGAGCTGGGAACGAGCAGTACTTC. This encodes CASSTAGAGNEQYF. The genes are TRBV11-2 and TRBJ2-7, with 8 nucleotides matching TRBD2. With V trimmed by 5 bases and J by 5 bases, 8 bases remained unmatched. The length of the CDR3 is 14 residues. Looked up from germline, CDR1 is SGHAT and CDR2 is FQNNGV.

This clone was counted many times. The chain links TRBV18 to TRBJ2-7, with no clear D. This CDR3 comprises 13 residues. The ends were cut back, 6 bases at V and 2 bases at J, with 11 bases in the middle. The germline V gene has CDR1 KGHSH and CDR2 LQKENI. The CDR3: CASSRDAAYEQYF. CDR3 in DNA: TGTGCCAGCTCCCGAGACGCGGCCTACGAGCAGTACTTC.

This clone was detected only a few times. The V call is TRBV5-1, the J call TRBJ2-5; 9 positions match TRBD2. The trim removed 0 bases at V and 2 bases at J, leaving 2 bases unmatched. CDR1 is SGHRS, CDR2 YFSETQ, per germline. This CDR3 has 15 residues. The CDR3 protein is CASSLGGRVQETQYF. DNA of the CDR3: TGCGCCAGCAGCTTGGGCGGGAGGGTTCAAGAGACCCAGTACTTC.

This clone has more than one count but fewer than ten. CDR3 sequence reads: CASRRTSTGELFF. CDR3 nucleotides: TGTGCCAGCAGGAGGACTTCCACCGGGGAGCTGTTTTTT. The chain is built from TRBV2 and TRBJ2-2; weak D call: TRBD2 (5 bases). Germline CDR1 reads SNHLY; CDR2 reads FYNNEI. The V gene lost 6 bases and the J gene lost 4 bases, with 9 bases spanning the gap. This CDR3 comprises 13 residues.

The rearrangement joins TRBV28 to TRBJ2-5; 9 positions agree with TRBD1. Germline assignment: CDR1 MDHEN and CDR2 SYDVKM. The CDR3 runs to 15 residues. V shed 6 bases and J 1 base; nucleotides not matched to a gene: 6. DNA of the CDR3: TGTGCCAGCAGGAGACAGGGGGGACTCCAAGAGACCCAGTACTTC. This encodes CASRRQGGLQETQYF.

The chain carries TRBV9 and TRBJ2-5, with D perhaps TRBD1 (6 bases). This CDR3 is 13 amino acids long. V lost 0 bases, J lost 5 bases, and 8 bases lay in between. The germline V gene has CDR1 SGDLS and CDR2 YYNGEE. The CDR3 here is CASSVVQGETQYF. The CDR3 region has the DNA TGTGCCAGCAGCGTAGTGCAGGGGGAGACCCAGTACTTC.

In this sample, this clone turned up once. This chain joins TRBV5-1 and TRBJ2-7, with a weak D call TRBD1 (6 bases). V lost 3 bases, J lost 0 bases, and 13 bases lay in between. The CDR3 extends over 15 amino acids. Germline V gene data show CDR1 as SGHRS and CDR2 as YFSETQ. The CDR3 loop reads CASSYLGHRSYEQYF. CDR3 sequence (DNA): TGCGCCAGCAGCTACCTGGGACATCGCTCCTACGAGCAGTACTTC.

CDR3 region: CASSLGSGEQETQYF. Written as DNA, the CDR3 is TGTGCCAGCAGCTTAGGGTCGGGAGAACAAGAGACCCAGTACTTC. This chain uses TRBV7-7 with TRBJ2-5, with D perhaps matching TRBD2 (6 bases). V gave up 1 base and J gave up 2 bases, with 11 bases separating them. The CDR3 has 15 residues. Germline V gene data show CDR1 as SSHAT and CDR2 as FNYEAQ (reference sequence). Full variable domain (rest looked up from reference TRBV7-7 and TRBJ2-5): GAGVSQSPRYKVTKRGQDVTLRCDPISSHATLYWYQQALGQGPEFLTYFNYEAQPDKSGLPSDRFSAERPEGSISTLTIQRTEQRDSAMYRCASSLGSGEQETQYFGPGTRLLVL.

The V gene is TRBV27, the J gene TRBJ2-7; D unresolved. Germline V lookup: CDR1 MNHEY, CDR2 SMNVEV (reference sequence). V lost 6 bases, J lost 3 bases, and 6 bases lay in between. The CDR3 spans 11 residues. CDR3 amino acids: CASSSFYEQYF. The CDR3 DNA follows: TGTGCCAGCAGCTCCTTCTACGAGCAGTACTTC.

The genes are TRBV9 and TRBJ1-4, with D maybe TRBD1 (5 bases). Trimming took off 6 bases at V and 0 bases at J, with 12 bases between the two ends. In germline, CDR1 is SGDLS, CDR2 YYNGEE. This CDR3 region has 15 residues. In nucleotides, the CDR3 is TGTGCCAGCACCCTCGGACAAACAACTAATGAAAAACTGTTTTTT. It translates to CASTLGQTTNEKLFF.

This clone was seen a single time. The chain links TRBV5-1 to TRBJ2-3, with TRBD1 identical over 9 bases. The CDR3 contains 14 residues. V dropped 4 bases and J dropped 5; count of bases not matched to a gene: 5. Germline V lookup: CDR1 SGHRS, CDR2 YFSETQ. CDR3 amino acids: CASSERTGVDTQYF. CDR3 nucleotides: TGCGCCAGCAGCGAACGGACAGGGGTAGATACGCAGTATTTT.

The gene calls are TRBV29-1 and TRBJ1-1, with 7 bases fitting TRBD1. The CDR3 contains 16 residues. Germline CDR1 reads SQVTM; CDR2 reads ANQGSEA. J gave up 4 bases and V 7 bases, and 18 bases lay outside the gene matches. The CDR3 is CSALAPGGLWGTEAFF. The CDR3 DNA follows: TGCAGCGCACTAGCCCCAGGGGGGCTGTGGGGCACTGAAGCTTTCTTT.

V gene TRBV2 combines with J gene TRBJ2-5, with a weak D call TRBD1 (6 bases). This CDR3 contains 11 residues. Germline loops: CDR1 SNHLY, CDR2 FYNNEI. Trimming left V 7 bases short and J 13 bases short, with 16 bases between. CDR3 nucleotide sequence: TGTGCCAGCACCAAGGGGGAAGTTCGGTACTTC. Translating it yields CASTKGEVRYF.

The CDR3 loop is CASSPSSGIYETQYF. Here the CDR3 DNA reads TGTGCCAGCAGCCCATCTAGCGGGATCTACGAGACCCAGTACTTC. The chain employs TRBV11-3 and TRBJ2-5, with 9 bases matching TRBD2. With V trimmed by 5 bases and J by 5 bases, 9 bases remained unmatched. The germline gives CDR1 SGHNT, CDR2 YENEEA. This CDR3 is built from 15 residues.

The chain uses TRBV19 and TRBJ1-2; D is possibly TRBD1 (5 bases). Per the germline V gene, CDR1 is LNHDA and CDR2 is SQIVND (reference sequence). Trimming pared 2 bases from V and 6 bases from J, leaving 13 bases between. The CDR3 has 14 amino acids. DNA of the CDR3: TGTGCCAGTAGTATAACGGGGGAGGGTCATGGCTACACCTTC. Amino acid sequence: CASSITGEGHGYTF.

This chain joins TRBV25-1 and TRBJ2-7; TRBD1 agrees at 7 bases. Germline values: CDR1 MGHDK, CDR2 SYGVNS. J was trimmed by 4 bases and V by 6 bases; bases with no gene match: 6. This CDR3 comprises 13 residues. The CDR3: CASRRQGPYEQYF. The CDR3 bases are TGTGCCAGCAGGCGACAGGGCCCATACGAGCAGTACTTC.

The J gene is TRBJ2-1, the V gene TRBV9, with D unresolved. Germline V gene sequence: CDR1 SGDLS, CDR2 YYNGEE. The CDR3 has 15 amino acids. Trimming removed 5 bases from V and 0 bases from J, with 12 bases in between. This CDR3 is CASSSPPSSYNEQFF. The CDR3 bases are TGTGCCAGCAGTTCTCCCCCGAGCTCCTACAATGAGCAGTTCTTC. Using reference TRBV9 and TRBJ2-1 for the parts outside the CDR3, the full variable domain is DSGVTQTPKHLITATGQRVTLRCSPRSGDLSVYWYQQSLDQGLQFLIQYYNGEERAKGNILERFSAQQFPDLHSELNLSSLELGDSALYFCASSSPPSSYNEQFFGPGTRLTVL.

The chain is built from TRBV7-8 and TRBJ2-7, with 8 bases matching TRBD2. The CDR3 is 16 residues long. Looked up from germline, CDR1 is SGHVS and CDR2 is FQNEAQ. V was clipped by 5 bases and J by 4 bases; unmatched bases: 13. CDR3 residues: CASSPQVGLGTYEQYF. In DNA, the CDR3 is TGTGCCAGCAGCCCACAGGTGGGACTAGGGACTTACGAGCAGTACTTC. Combining the CDR3 with reference TRBV7-8 and TRBJ2-7 gives the whole variable domain GAGVSQSPRYKVAKRGQDVALRCDPISGHVSLFWYQQALGQGPEFLTYFQNEAQLDKSGLPSDRFFAERPEGSVSTLKIQRTQQEDSAVYLCASSPQVGLGTYEQYFGPGTRLTVT.

This rearrangement joins TRBV30 to TRBJ1-5; D ambiguous. CDR1 and CDR2 (germline): GTSNPN, SVGIG (reference sequence). With 3 bases removed from V and 0 bases from J, the gap between germline ends came to 15 bases. The CDR3 is made up of 16 amino acids. DNA for the CDR3: TGTGCCTGGAGCCGTCCGACGGGGTCTAGCAATCAGCCCCAGCATTTT. Translated, it gives CAWSRPTGSSNQPQHF.

This chain connects TRBV28 to TRBJ1-5; 12 bases match TRBD1. With 6 bases clipped from V and 3 bases from J, the junction kept 3 bases outside the gene matches. The CDR3 sequence is 15 residues long. Germline loops: CDR1 MDHEN, CDR2 SYDVKM. As DNA, the CDR3 is TGTGCCAGCAGGGGACAGGGGGCAACCAATCAGCCCCAGCATTTT. Its protein is CASRGQGATNQPQHF.

This clone has a single count. The chain links TRBV5-1 to TRBJ2-7; 10 nucleotides match TRBD1. In germline, CDR1 is SGHRS, CDR2 YFSETQ. This CDR3 comprises 13 residues. V shed 0 bases, J shed 6 bases, and the junction held 0 bases outside the gene matches. The CDR3 protein is CASSLGQGAEQYF. The CDR3 DNA reads TGCGCCAGCAGCTTGGGACAGGGGGCCGAGCAGTACTTC.

The chain recombines TRBV29-1 with TRBJ1-1; tentatively, D is TRBD1 (5 bases). Looked up from germline, CDR1 is SQVTM and CDR2 is ANQGSEA. Trimming removed 5 bases at V and 6 bases at J, with 13 bases between. This CDR3 region has 12 residues. CDR3 loop: CSVPRGGPEAFF. The CDR3 nucleotides are TGCAGCGTTCCAAGGGGAGGACCTGAAGCTTTCTTT.

There are many counts of this clone. The chain employs TRBV5-4 and TRBJ2-1; TRBD1 might be the D (6 bases). Germline CDR1 and CDR2: SGHNT and YYREEE (reference sequence). The CDR3 contains 14 residues. V gave up 4 bases and J gave up 4 bases, with 12 bases separating them. The CDR3 nucleotides read TGTGCCAGCAGCGGGGGCAGGGTTTACAATGAGCAGTTCTTC. The encoded protein is CASSGGRVYNEQFF.